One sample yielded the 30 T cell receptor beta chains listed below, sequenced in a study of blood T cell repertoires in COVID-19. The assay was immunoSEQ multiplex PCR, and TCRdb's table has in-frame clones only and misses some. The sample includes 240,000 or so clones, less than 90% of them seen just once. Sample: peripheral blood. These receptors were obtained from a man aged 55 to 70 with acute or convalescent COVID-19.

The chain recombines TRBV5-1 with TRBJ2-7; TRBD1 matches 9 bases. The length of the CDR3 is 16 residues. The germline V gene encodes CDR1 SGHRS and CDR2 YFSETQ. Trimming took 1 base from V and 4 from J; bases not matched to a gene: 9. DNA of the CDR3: TGCGCCAGCAGCTTGCGCCCGGGACAGGGCCAATACGAGCAGTACTTC. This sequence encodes CASSLRPGQGQYEQYF.

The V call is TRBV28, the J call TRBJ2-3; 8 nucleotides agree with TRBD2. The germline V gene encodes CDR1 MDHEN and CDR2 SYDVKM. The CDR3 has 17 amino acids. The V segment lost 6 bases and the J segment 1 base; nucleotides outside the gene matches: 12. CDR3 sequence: CASSPLYLTSGTDTQYF. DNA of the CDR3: TGTGCCAGCAGCCCCCTGTATTTGACTAGCGGCACAGATACGCAGTATTTT.

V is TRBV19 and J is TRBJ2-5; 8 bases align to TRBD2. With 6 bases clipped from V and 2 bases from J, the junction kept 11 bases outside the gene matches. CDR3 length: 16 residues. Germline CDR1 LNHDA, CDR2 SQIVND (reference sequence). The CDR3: CASSRTSTSAQETQYF. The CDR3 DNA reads TGTGCCAGTAGCCGGACATCGACTAGCGCTCAAGAGACCCAGTACTTC.

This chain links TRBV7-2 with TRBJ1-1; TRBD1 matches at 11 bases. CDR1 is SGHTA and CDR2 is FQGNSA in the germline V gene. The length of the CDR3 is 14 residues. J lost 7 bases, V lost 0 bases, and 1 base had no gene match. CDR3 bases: TGTGCCAGCAGCTTAGCGGGACAGGGGGTTGAAGCTTTCTTT. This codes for CASSLAGQGVEAFF.

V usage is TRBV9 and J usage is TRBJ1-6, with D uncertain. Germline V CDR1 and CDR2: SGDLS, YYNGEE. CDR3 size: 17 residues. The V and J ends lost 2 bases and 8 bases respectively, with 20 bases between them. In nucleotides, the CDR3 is TGTGCCAGCAGCGTTGATCTCGGGGTCTCCATGGATTCACCCCTCCACTTT. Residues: CASSVDLGVSMDSPLHF.

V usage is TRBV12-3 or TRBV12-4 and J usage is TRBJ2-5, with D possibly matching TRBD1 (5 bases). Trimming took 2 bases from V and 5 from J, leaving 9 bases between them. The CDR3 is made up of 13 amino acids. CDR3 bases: TGTGCCAGCAGTTTACAGGGTGGGGAGACCCAGTACTTC. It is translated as CASSLQGGETQYF.

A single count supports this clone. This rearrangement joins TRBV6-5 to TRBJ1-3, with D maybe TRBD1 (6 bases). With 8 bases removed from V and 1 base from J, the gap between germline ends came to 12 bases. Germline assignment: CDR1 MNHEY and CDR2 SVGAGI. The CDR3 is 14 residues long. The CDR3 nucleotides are TGTGCCAGCTGGCCAGGGGAATCTGGAAACACCATATATTTT. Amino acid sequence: CASWPGESGNTIYF.

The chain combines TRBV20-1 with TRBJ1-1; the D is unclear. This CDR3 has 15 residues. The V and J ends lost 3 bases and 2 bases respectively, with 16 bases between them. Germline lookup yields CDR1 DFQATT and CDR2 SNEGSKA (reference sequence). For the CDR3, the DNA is TGCAGTGCTAGTCCGGTACTCACAGCCAACACTGAAGCTTTCTTT. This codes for CSASPVLTANTEAFF.

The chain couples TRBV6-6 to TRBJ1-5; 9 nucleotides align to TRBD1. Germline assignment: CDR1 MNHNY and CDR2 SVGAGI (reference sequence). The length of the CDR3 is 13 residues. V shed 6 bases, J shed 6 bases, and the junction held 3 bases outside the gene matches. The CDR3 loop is CASSTGGSQPQHF. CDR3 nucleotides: TGTGCCAGCAGCACAGGGGGCAGTCAGCCCCAGCATTTT.

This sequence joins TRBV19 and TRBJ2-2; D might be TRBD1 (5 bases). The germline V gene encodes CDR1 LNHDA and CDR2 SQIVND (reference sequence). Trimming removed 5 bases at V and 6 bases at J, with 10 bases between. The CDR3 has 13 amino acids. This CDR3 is CASSYQGAGELFF. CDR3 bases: TGTGCCAGTAGTTACCAGGGTGCCGGGGAGCTGTTTTTT.

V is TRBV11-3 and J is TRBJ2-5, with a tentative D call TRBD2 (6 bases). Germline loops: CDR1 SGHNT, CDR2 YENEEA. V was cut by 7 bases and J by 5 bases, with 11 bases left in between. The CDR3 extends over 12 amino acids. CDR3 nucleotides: TGTGCCAGCACCTCAGGAGGGGAGACCCAGTACTTC. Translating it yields CASTSGGETQYF.

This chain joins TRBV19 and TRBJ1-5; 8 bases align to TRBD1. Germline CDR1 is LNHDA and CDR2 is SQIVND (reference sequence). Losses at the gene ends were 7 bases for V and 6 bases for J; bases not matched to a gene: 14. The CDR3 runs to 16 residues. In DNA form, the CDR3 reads TGTGCCAGTACCCCTTTGGACAGGGTGAGCGGTCAGCCCCAGCATTTT. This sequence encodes CASTPLDRVSGQPQHF.

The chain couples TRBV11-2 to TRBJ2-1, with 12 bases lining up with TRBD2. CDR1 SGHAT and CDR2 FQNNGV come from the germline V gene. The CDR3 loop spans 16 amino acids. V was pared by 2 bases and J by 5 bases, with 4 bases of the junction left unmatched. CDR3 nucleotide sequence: TGTGCCAGCAGCTTAAGACTAGCGGGAGCTCACAATGAGCAGTTCTTC. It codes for CASSLRLAGAHNEQFF.

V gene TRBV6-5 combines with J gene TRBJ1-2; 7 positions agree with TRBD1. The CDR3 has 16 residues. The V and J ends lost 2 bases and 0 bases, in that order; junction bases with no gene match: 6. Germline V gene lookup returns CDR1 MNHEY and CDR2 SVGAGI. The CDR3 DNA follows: TGTGCCAGCAGTTACACCGGGACAGCCCCTAACTATGGCTACACCTTC. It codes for CASSYTGTAPNYGYTF.

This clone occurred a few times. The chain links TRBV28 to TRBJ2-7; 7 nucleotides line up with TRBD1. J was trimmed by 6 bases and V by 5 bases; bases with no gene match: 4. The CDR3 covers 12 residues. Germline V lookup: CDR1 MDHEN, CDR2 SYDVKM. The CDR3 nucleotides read TGTGCCAGCAGTCCCACAGGGGTCGAGCAGTACTTC. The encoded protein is CASSPTGVEQYF. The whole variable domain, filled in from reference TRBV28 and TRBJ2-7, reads DVKVTQSSRYLVKRTGEKVFLECVQDMDHENMFWYRQDPGLGLRLIYFSYDVKMKEKGDIPEGYSVSREKKERFSLILESASTNQTSMYLCASSPTGVEQYFGPGTRLTVT.

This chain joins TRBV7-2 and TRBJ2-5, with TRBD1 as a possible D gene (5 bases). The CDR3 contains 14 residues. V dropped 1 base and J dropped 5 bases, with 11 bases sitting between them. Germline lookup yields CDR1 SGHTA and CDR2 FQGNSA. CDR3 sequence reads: CASSLEGYPETQYF. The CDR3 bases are TGTGCCAGCAGCTTAGAGGGGTATCCCGAGACCCAGTACTTC.

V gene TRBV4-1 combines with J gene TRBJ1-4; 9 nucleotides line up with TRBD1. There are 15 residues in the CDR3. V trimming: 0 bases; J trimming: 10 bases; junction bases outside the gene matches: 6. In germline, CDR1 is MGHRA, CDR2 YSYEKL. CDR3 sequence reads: CASSQEGTGLGKLFF. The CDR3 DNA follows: TGCGCCAGCAGCCAAGAGGGGACAGGGTTGGGAAAACTGTTTTTT.

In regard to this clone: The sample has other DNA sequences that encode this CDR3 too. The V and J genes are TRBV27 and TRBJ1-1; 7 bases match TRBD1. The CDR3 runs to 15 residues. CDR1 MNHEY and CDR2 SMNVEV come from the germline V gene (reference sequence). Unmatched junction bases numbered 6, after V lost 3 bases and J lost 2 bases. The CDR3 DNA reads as TGTGCCAGCAGTTTGGCGGGACAGAGAAACACTGAAGCTTTCTTT. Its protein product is CASSLAGQRNTEAFF.

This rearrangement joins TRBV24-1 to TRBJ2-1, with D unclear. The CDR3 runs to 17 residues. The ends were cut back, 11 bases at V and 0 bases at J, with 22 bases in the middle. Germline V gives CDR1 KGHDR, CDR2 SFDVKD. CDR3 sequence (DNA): TGTGCCATCAAGAATCAACCAAGCAAAATCTCCTACAATGAGCAGTTCTTC. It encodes CAIKNQPSKISYNEQFF.

Here the CDR3 reads CASSLDRGQISGNTIYF. CDR3 in DNA: TGTGCCAGCAGCTTAGATCGTGGACAGATCTCTGGAAACACCATATATTTT. This sequence joins TRBV11-2 and TRBJ1-3; D is perhaps TRBD1 (6 bases). There are 17 residues in the CDR3. V was trimmed by 0 bases and J by 0 bases, leaving 12 bases between them. CDR1 SGHAT and CDR2 FQNNGV come from the germline V gene.

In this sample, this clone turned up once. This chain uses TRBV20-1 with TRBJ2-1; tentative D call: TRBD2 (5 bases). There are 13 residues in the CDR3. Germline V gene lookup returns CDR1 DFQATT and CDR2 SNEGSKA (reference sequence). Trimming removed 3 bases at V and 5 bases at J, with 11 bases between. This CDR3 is CSASFLADNEQFF. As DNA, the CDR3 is TGCAGTGCTAGTTTTCTAGCAGACAATGAGCAGTTCTTC.

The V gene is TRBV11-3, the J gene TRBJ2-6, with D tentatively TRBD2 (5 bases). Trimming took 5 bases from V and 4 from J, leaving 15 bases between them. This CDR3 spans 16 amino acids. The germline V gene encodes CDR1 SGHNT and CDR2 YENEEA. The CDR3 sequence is CASSAHTRLGANVLTF. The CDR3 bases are TGTGCCAGCAGCGCACACACTAGGCTCGGGGCCAACGTCCTGACTTTC.

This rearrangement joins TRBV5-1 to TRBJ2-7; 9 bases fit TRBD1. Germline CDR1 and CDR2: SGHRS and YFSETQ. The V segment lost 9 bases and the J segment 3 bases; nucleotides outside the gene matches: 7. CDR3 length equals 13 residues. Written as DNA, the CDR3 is TGCGCCATCATCCGGACAGGGGACTACGAGCAGTACTTC. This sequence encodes CAIIRTGDYEQYF.

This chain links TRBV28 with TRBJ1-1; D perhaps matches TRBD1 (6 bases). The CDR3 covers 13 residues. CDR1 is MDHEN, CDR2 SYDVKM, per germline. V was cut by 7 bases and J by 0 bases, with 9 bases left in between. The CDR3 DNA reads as TGTGCCAGCAAGGGGGACATGAACACTGAAGCTTTCTTT. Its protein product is CASKGDMNTEAFF. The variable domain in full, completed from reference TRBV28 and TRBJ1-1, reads DVKVTQSSRYLVKRTGEKVFLECVQDMDHENMFWYRQDPGLGLRLIYFSYDVKMKEKGDIPEGYSVSREKKERFSLILESASTNQTSMYLCASKGDMNTEAFFGQGTRLTVV.

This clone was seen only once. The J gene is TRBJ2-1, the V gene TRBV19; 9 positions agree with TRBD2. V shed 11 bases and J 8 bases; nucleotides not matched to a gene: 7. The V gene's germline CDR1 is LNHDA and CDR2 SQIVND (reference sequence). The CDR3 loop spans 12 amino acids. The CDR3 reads CAAGTSSHEQFF. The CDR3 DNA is TGTGCCGCCGGGACTAGCTCGCATGAGCAGTTCTTC. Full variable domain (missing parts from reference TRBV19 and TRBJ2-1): DGGITQSPKYLFRKEGQNVTLSCEQNLNHDAMYWYRQDPGQGLRLIYYSQIVNDFQKGDIAEGYSVSREKKESFPLTVTSAQKNPTAFYLCAAGTSSHEQFFGPGTRLTVL.

CDR3 residues: CASSIAGDSNQPQHF. The CDR3, as DNA: TGTGCCAGTAGTATCGCAGGGGATAGCAATCAGCCCCAGCATTTT. The gene calls are TRBV19 and TRBJ1-5, with D perhaps matching TRBD1 (6 bases). Germline lookup yields CDR1 LNHDA and CDR2 SQIVND (reference sequence). V shed 3 bases and J shed 0 bases, with 9 bases lying between them. There are 15 residues in the CDR3.

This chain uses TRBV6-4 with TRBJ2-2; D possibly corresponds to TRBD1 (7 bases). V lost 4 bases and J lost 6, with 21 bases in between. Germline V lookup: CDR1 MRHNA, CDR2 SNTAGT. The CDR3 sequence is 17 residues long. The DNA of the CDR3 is TGTGCCAGCAGTGTCGAGGCGACAGGGAGGTTTCCCGGGGAGCTGTTTTTT. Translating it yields CASSVEATGRFPGELFF.

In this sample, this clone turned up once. CDR3 protein: CASSQGLVNDNEQFF. The CDR3 nucleotides read TGTGCCAGCAGCCAGGGGTTGGTAAACGACAATGAGCAGTTCTTC. The chain joins TRBV7-2 to TRBJ2-1, with a possible D match to TRBD1 (6 bases). The CDR3 is 15 residues long. The ends were cut back, 5 bases at V and 5 bases at J, with 16 bases in the middle. Germline V gene sequence: CDR1 SGHTA, CDR2 FQGNSA.

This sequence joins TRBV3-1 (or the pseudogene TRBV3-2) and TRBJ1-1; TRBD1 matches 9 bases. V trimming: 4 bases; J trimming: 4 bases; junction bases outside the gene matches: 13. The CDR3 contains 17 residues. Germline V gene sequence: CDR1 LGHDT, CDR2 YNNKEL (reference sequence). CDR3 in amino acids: CASSREPPGTGTTEAFF. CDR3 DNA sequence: TGTGCCAGCAGCCGAGAGCCCCCCGGGACAGGGACCACTGAAGCTTTCTTT.

CDR3: CASSQRIGREYEGANVLTF. CDR3 nucleotides: TGCGCCAGCAGCCAACGGATCGGCAGGGAATATGAAGGGGCCAACGTCCTGACTTTC. V gene TRBV4-1 combines with J gene TRBJ2-6; the D gene is possibly TRBD1 (5 bases). V lost 2 bases and J 4 bases, leaving 21 bases between the germline ends. The CDR3 covers 19 residues. The V gene's germline CDR1 is MGHRA and CDR2 YSYEKL.